This T cell receptor beta chain was identified during a study of CD8 T cells in ankylosing spondylitis. General study results and limits: Blood from ankylosing spondylitis patients appeared to carry a characteristic roughly eight-variant TCR beta motif. Reportedly, significant enrichment of disease-linked clones occurred in matched ankylosing spondylitis synovial fluid.

Quantitative 5'-RACE with molecular barcodes produced the TCR beta libraries. TCRdb re-analysed the 5' RACE reads in MiXCR, keeping a single row per CDR3 protein. This sample has roughly 450,000 distinct CDR3 sequences, with roughly 26% found just once. The CDR3 extends over 15 amino acids. V lost 3 bases, J lost 1 base, and 9 bases lay in between. The germline V gene encodes CDR1 SGHAT and CDR2 FQNNGV. About this clonotype itself: Its antigen remains unknown.

V usage is TRBV11-2 and J usage is TRBJ2-2, with D possibly being TRBD1 (6 bases). This clonotype originated in a male donor with ankylosing spondylitis. The sequencing sample was made of blood, either unsorted or a sorted T cell fraction (not recorded which). CDR3 region: CASSFRGLNTGELFF. In DNA form, the CDR3 reads TGTGCCAGCAGCTTCAGGGGCTTGAACACCGGGGAGCTGTTTTTT.